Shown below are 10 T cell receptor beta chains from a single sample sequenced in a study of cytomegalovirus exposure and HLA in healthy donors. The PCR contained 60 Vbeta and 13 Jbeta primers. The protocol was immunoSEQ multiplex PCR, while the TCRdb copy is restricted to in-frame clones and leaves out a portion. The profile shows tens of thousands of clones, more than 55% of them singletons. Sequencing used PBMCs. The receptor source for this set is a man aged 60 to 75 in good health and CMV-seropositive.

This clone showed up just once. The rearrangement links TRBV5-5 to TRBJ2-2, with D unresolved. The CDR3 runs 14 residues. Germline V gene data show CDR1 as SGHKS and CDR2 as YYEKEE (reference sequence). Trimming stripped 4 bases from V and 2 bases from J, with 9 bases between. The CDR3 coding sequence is TGTGCCAGCAGCGTAAGCTATAACACCGGGGAGCTGTTTTTT. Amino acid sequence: CASSVSYNTGELFF.

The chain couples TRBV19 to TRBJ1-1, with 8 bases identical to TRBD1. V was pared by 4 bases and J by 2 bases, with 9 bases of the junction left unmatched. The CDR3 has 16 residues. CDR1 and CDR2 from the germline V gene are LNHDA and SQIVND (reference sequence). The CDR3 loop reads CASSTPRTGRNTEAFF. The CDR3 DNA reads TGTGCCAGTAGTACCCCTCGGACAGGGAGAAACACTGAAGCTTTCTTT.

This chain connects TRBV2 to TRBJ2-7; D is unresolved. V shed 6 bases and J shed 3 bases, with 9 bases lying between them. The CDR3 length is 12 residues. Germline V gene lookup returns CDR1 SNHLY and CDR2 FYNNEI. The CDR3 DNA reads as TGTGCCAGCAGGCTCCAGATCTACGAGCAGTACTTC. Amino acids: CASRLQIYEQYF.

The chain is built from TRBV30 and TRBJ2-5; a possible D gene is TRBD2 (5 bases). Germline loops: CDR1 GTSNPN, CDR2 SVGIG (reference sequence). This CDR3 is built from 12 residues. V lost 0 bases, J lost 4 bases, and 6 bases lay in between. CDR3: CAWSVGGETQYF. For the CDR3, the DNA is TGTGCCTGGAGTGTAGGAGGAGAGACCCAGTACTTC. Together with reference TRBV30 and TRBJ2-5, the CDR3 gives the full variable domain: SQTIHQWPATLVQPVGSPLSLECTVEGTSNPNLYWYRQAAGRGLQLLFYSVGIGQISSEVPQNLSASRPQDRQFILSSKKLLLSDSGFYLCAWSVGGETQYFGPGTRLLVL.

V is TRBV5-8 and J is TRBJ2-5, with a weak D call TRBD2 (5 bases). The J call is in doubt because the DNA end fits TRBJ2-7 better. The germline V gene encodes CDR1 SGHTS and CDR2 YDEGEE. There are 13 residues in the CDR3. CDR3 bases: TGTGCCAGCAGCCCGACTAACAGCTACGAGCAGTACTTC. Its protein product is CASSPTNSYEQYF.

The CDR3 DNA reads as TGTGCCAGTAGTATAGACAGGGGACGAGTTGGCTACACCTTC. Its translation: CASSIDRGRVGYTF. The V call is TRBV19, the J call TRBJ1-2, with D possibly being TRBD1 (6 bases). V lost 0 bases and J lost 7, with 12 bases in between. This CDR3 is 14 amino acids long. Germline V lookup: CDR1 LNHDA, CDR2 SQIVND (reference sequence).

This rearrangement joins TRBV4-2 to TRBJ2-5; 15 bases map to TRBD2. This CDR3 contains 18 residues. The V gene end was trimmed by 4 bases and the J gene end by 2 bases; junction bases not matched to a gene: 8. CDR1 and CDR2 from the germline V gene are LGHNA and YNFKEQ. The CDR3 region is CASSLGTSGRKGQETQYF. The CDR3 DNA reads TGTGCCAGCAGCCTCGGGACTAGCGGGAGGAAGGGACAAGAGACCCAGTACTTC.

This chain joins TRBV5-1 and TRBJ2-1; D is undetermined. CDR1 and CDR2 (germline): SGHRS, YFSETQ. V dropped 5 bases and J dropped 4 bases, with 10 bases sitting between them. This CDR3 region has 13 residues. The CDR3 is CASSSESYNEQFF. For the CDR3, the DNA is TGCGCCAGCAGTTCCGAGAGTTACAATGAGCAGTTCTTC.

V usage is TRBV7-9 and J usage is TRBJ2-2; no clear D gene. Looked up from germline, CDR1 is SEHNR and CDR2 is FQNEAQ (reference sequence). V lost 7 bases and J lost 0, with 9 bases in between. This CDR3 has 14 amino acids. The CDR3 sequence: CASTLAANTGELFF. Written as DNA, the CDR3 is TGTGCCAGCACTCTCGCAGCGAACACCGGGGAGCTGTTTTTT.

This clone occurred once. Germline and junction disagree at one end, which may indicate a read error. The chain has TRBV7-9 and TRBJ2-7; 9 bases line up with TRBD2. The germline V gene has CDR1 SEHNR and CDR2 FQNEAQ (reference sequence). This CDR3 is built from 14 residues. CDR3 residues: CSSSLGGRAGEQYF. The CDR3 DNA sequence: TGTTCCAGCAGCTTAGGCGGGAGGGCGGGCGAGCAGTACTTC. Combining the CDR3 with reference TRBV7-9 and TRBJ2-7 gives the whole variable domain DTGVSQNPRHKITKRGQNVTFRCDPISEHNRLYWYRQTLGQGPEFLTYFQNEAQLEKSRLLSDRFSAERPKGSFSTLEIQRTEQGDSAMYLCSSSLGGRAGEQYFGPGTRLTVT.